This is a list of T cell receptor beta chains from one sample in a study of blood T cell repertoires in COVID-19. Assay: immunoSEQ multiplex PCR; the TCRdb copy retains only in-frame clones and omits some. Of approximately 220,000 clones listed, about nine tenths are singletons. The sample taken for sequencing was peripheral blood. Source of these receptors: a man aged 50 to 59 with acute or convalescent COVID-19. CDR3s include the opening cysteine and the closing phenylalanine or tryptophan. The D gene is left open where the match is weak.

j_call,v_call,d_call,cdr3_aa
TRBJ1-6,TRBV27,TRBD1,CASTPGTANSPLHF
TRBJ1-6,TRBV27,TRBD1,CASSLTIQGSSYNSPLHF
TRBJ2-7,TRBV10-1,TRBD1,CASSDGRGNREQYF
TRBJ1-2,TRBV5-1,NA,CASSFQGASGDGYTF
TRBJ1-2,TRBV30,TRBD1,CAQGGQGLYGYTF
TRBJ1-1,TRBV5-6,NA,CASSLAPTGSPSNTEAFF
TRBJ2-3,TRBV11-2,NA,CASSLEPRGFSDTQYF
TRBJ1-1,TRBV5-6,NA,CASSLVGRGDTEAFF
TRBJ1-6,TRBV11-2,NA,CASSLPSSGSPLHF
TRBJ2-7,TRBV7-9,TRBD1,CASSLEDRGGEQYF
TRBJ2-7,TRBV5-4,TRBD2,CASSFGTSGYEQYF
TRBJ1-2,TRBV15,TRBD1,CATNDRDGGGYTF
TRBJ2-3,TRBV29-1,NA,CSVAGGWGDTQYF
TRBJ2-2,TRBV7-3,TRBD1,CASSLNPQGVAPKLFF
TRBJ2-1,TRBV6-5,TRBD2,CASRPGTSGYNEQFF
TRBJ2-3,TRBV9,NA,CASSVAWPDTQYF
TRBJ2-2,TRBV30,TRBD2,CAWSTTSGGLAGELFF
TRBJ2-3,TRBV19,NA,CASSRQGTDTQYF
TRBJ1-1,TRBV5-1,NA,CASSLEMDTEAFF
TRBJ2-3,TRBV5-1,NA,CASSLGWGGEDTQYF
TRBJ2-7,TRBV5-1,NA,CASSLGAGDSYEQYF
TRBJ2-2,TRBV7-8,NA,CASSLGSTGELFF
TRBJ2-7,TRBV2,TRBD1,CAGQTGGRKNEQYF
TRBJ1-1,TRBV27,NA,CASSSPPLGTEAFF
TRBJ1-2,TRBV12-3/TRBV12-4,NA,CASSLGQNYGYTF
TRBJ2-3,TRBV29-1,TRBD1,CSVRRDRGKDTQYF
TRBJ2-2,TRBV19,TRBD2,CASNPGGGDYTGELFF
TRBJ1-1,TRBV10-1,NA,CASKISLRNTEAFF
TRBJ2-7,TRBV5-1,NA,CASSLAAGSSYEQYF
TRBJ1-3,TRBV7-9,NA,CASSLATGESGNTIYF